This is a list of T cell receptor beta chains from one sample in a study of blood T cell repertoires in COVID-19. The method was immunoSEQ multiplex PCR; TCRdb's version includes in-frame clones alone and lacks a portion of them. The sample lists about 430,000 clones, approximately 90% occurring once. The specimen was PBMCs or T cells enriched from blood (not recorded which). The receptors were sampled from a woman aged 25 to 39 with acute COVID-19. CDR3s leave out the opening cysteine and the closing phenylalanine or tryptophan.

j_call: TRBJ1-2; v_call: TRBV18; cdr3_aa: ASAQYGDLGGYT
j_call: TRBJ2-7; v_call: TRBV28; cdr3_aa: ASTPGGQLVGAFYEQY
j_call: TRBJ2-7; v_call: TRBV4-1; cdr3_aa: ASSQNVGQSSYEQY
j_call: TRBJ1-1; v_call: TRBV2; cdr3_aa: ASSGQGRAEAF
j_call: TRBJ2-7; v_call: TRBV20-1; cdr3_aa: SASLGTGMRYEQY
j_call: TRBJ1-6; v_call: TRBV11-3; cdr3_aa: ASSFGGAINSPLH
j_call: TRBJ1-6; v_call: TRBV15; cdr3_aa: ATSRDRADSPLH
j_call: TRBJ2-1; v_call: TRBV29-1; cdr3_aa: SVVRRGSYNEQF
j_call: TRBJ1-2; v_call: TRBV2; cdr3_aa: ASGTGNYGYT
j_call: TRBJ2-1; v_call: TRBV19; cdr3_aa: ASSSASGGGSYNEQF
j_call: TRBJ2-1; v_call: TRBV5-1; cdr3_aa: ASSLLGLAVNEQF
j_call: TRBJ2-3; v_call: TRBV4-3; cdr3_aa: ASSQLNSGGKDTQY
j_call: TRBJ2-7; v_call: TRBV9; cdr3_aa: ASSGGLGLYEQY
j_call: TRBJ2-1; v_call: TRBV30; cdr3_aa: AWSQGAYNEQF
j_call: TRBJ1-1; v_call: TRBV6-5; cdr3_aa: ASVNRAGVAF
j_call: TRBJ2-7; v_call: TRBV14; cdr3_aa: ASSRHPGQGSYEQY
j_call: TRBJ2-1; v_call: TRBV5-1; cdr3_aa: ASSSQSRDKYNEQF
j_call: TRBJ1-2; v_call: TRBV7-8; cdr3_aa: ASSLWGQGASDGYT
j_call: TRBJ1-6; v_call: TRBV14; cdr3_aa: ASSLGGVAYNSPLH
j_call: TRBJ2-7; v_call: TRBV19; cdr3_aa: ASSENRDNYEQY
j_call: TRBJ1-2; v_call: TRBV5-5; cdr3_aa: ASSGTSDTYT
j_call: TRBJ1-1; v_call: TRBV2; cdr3_aa: ASSELILNTEAF
j_call: TRBJ1-2; v_call: TRBV10-1; cdr3_aa: ASSATGLGYT
j_call: TRBJ1-1; v_call: TRBV2; cdr3_aa: ASRAPLGRSNTEAF
j_call: TRBJ1-2; v_call: TRBV10-3; cdr3_aa: AIGRQGTGGYT
j_call: TRBJ1-1; v_call: TRBV5-1; cdr3_aa: ASSSQGAGNTEAF
j_call: TRBJ1-2; v_call: TRBV6-4; cdr3_aa: ASRAAGGSIYGYT
j_call: TRBJ1-1; v_call: TRBV27; cdr3_aa: ASSLSLAGNTEAF
j_call: TRBJ2-2; v_call: TRBV19; cdr3_aa: ASSFTGDTGELF
j_call: TRBJ2-7; v_call: TRBV10-2; cdr3_aa: ASRDRSVYEQY
j_call: TRBJ2-3; v_call: TRBV15; cdr3_aa: ATSRDPLDTQY
j_call: TRBJ1-4; v_call: TRBV7-9; cdr3_aa: ASSLVAGVNEKLF
j_call: TRBJ1-6; v_call: TRBV5-6; cdr3_aa: ASSLYLRVSPLH
j_call: TRBJ1-5; v_call: TRBV19; cdr3_aa: ASSTQGSNQPQH
j_call: TRBJ1-2; v_call: TRBV5-4; cdr3_aa: ASSLLIRTGYNYGYT
j_call: TRBJ1-4; v_call: TRBV11-2; cdr3_aa: ASGDSLSEKLF
j_call: TRBJ2-5; v_call: TRBV7-3; cdr3_aa: ASSPGGGGQETQY
j_call: TRBJ2-7; v_call: TRBV4-1; cdr3_aa: ASSQNPGTGPYEQY
j_call: TRBJ1-1; v_call: TRBV7-8; cdr3_aa: ASSPDRAPHTEAF
j_call: TRBJ1-2; v_call: TRBV5-1; cdr3_aa: ASSLEERTGPDGYT